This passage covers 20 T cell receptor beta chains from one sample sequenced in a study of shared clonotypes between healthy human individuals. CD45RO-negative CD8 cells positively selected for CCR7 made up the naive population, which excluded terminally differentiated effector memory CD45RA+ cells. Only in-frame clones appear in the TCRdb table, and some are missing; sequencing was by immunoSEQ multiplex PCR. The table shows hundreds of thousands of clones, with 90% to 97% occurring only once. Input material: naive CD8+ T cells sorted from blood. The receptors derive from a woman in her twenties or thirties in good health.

The DNA for the CDR3 is TGCAGTGCTCGGGCCAACACTGAAGCTTTCTTT. It specifies CSARANTEAFF. The V call is TRBV20-1, the J call TRBJ1-1; D is unresolved. The CDR3 runs to 11 residues. V was shortened by 5 bases and J by 2 bases, with 6 bases between the two germline ends. CDR1 DFQATT and CDR2 SNEGSKA come from the germline V gene (reference sequence).

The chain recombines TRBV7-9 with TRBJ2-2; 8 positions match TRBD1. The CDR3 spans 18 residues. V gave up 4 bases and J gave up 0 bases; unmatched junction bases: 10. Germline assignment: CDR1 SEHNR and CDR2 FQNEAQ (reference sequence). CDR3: CASSSSDRVKTNTGELFF. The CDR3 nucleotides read TGTGCCAGCAGCTCCTCGGACAGGGTCAAGACGAACACCGGGGAGCTGTTTTTT.

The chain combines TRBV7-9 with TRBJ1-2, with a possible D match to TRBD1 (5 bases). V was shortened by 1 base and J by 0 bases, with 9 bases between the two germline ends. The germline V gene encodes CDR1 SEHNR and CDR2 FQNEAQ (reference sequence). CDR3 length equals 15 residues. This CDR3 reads CASSLVGGANYGYTF. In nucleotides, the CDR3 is TGTGCCAGCAGCTTAGTCGGGGGGGCTAACTATGGCTACACCTTC.

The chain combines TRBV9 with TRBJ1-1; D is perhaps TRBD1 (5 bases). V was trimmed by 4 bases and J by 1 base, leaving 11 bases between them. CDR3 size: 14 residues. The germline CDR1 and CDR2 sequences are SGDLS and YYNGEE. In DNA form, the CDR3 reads TGTGCCAGCAGCCCCGGACATACGAACACTGAAGCTTTCTTT. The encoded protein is CASSPGHTNTEAFF. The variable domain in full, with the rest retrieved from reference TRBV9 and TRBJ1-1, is DSGVTQTPKHLITATGQRVTLRCSPRSGDLSVYWYQQSLDQGLQFLIQYYNGEERAKGNILERFSAQQFPDLHSELNLSSLELGDSALYFCASSPGHTNTEAFFGQGTRLTVV.

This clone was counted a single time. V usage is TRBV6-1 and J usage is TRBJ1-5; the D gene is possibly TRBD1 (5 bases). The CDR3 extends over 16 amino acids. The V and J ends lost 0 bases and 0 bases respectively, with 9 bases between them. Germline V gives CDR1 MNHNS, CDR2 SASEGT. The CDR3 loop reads CASSEAWGDSNQPQHF. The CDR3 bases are TGTGCCAGCAGTGAAGCGTGGGGGGATAGCAATCAGCCCCAGCATTTT.

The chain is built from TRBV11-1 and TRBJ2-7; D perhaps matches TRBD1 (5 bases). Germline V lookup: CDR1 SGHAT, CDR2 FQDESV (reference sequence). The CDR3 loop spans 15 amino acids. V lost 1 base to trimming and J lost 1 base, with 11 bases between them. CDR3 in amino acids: CASSLGTSFSYEQYF. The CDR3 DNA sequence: TGTGCCAGCAGCTTAGGGACATCTTTTTCCTACGAGCAGTACTTC.

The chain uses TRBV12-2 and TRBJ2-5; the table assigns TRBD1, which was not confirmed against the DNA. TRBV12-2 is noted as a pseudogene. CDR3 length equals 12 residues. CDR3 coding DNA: TGTGCAAGTCGCTGGCCAAGAGAGACCCAGTACTTC. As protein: CASRWPRETQYF.

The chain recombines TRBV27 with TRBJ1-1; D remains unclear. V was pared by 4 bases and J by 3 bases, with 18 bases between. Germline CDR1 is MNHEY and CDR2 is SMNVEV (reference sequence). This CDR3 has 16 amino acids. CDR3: CASSYGGSGLYTEAFF. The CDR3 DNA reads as TGTGCCAGCAGTTATGGAGGATCGGGGTTGTACACTGAAGCTTTCTTT.

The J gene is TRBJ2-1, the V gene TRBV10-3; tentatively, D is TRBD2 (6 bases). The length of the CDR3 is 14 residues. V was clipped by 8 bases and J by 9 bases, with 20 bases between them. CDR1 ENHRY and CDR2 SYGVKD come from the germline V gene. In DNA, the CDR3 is TGTGCCATCGTAGGGGACTTCGGGTCGGGTGAGCAGTTCTTC. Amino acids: CAIVGDFGSGEQFF.

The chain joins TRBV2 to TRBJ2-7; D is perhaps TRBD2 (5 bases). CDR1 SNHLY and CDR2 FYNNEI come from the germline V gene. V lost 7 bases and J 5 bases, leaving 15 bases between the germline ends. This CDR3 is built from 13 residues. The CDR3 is CASTPGERDEQYF. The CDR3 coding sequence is TGTGCCAGCACCCCTGGGGAGCGAGACGAGCAGTACTTC.

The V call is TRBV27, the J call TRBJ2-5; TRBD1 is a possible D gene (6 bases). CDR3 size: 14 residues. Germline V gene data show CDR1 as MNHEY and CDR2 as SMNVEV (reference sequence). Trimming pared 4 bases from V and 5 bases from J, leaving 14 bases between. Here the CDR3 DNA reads TGTGCCAGCAGTTCCCTTGGGGGCGGCGAGACCCAGTACTTC. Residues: CASSSLGGGETQYF.

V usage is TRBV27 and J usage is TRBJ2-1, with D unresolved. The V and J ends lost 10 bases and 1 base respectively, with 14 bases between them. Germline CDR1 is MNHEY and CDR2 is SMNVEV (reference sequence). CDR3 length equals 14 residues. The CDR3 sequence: CAIGPSISYNEQFF. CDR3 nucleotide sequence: TGTGCCATCGGGCCTAGTATTTCCTACAATGAGCAGTTCTTC.

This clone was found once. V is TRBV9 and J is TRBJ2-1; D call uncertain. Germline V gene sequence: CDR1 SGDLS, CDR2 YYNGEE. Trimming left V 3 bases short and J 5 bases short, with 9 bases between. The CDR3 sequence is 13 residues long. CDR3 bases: TGTGCCAGCAGCGATCCCGCCCACAATGAGCAGTTCTTC. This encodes CASSDPAHNEQFF.

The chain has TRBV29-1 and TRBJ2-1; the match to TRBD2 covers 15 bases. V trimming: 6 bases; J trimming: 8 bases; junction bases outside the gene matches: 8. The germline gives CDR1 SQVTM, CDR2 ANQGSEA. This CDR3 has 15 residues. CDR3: CSVAGTSGRIDEQFF. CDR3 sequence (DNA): TGCAGCGTAGCCGGGACTAGCGGGAGGATAGATGAGCAGTTCTTC.

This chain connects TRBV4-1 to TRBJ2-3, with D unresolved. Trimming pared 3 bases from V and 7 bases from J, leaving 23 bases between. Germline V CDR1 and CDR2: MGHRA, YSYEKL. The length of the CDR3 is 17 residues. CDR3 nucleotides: TGCGCCAGCAGCCACTACCTTGGTCCCCGGAACCCCTATACGCAGTATTTT. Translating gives CASSHYLGPRNPYTQYF.

CDR3 in DNA: TGTGCCAGCAGTTGGGGCAGTCTGAACACTGAAGCTTTCTTT. Amino acids: CASSWGSLNTEAFF. The V gene is TRBV7-2, the J gene TRBJ1-1, with D possibly being TRBD1 (5 bases). The CDR3 runs 14 residues. V lost 6 bases and J 0 bases, leaving 11 bases between the germline ends. Germline V CDR1 and CDR2: SGHTA, FQGNSA.

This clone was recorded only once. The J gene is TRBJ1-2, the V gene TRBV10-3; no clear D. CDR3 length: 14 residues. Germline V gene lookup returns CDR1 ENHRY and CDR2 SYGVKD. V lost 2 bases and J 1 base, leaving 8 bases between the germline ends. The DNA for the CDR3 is TGTGCCATCAGTGAGGCAAAAGTTAACTATGGCTACACCTTC. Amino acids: CAISEAKVNYGYTF.

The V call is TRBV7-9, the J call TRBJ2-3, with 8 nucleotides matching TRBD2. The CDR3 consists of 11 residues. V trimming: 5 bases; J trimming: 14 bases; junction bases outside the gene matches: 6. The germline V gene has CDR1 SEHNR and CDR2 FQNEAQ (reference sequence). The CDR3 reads CASSRPGGWYF. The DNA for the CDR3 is TGTGCCAGCAGCCGACCGGGGGGGTGGTATTTT.

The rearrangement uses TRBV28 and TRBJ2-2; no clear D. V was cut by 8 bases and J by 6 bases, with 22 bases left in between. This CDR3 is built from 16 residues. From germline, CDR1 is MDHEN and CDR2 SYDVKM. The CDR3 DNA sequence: TGTGCCAGCCTCAAGGGTTTGACGGGCTTTGCCGGGGAGCTGTTTTTT. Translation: CASLKGLTGFAGELFF.

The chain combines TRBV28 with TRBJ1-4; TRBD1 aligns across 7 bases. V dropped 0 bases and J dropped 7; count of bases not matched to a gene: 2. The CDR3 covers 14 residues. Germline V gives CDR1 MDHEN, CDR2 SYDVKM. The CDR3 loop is CASSLWRGLEKLFF. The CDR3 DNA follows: TGTGCCAGCAGTTTATGGAGGGGGCTTGAAAAACTGTTTTTT.